This T cell receptor (beta chain) was identified in a study of blood T cells in healthy people across ages. To note about this clonotype: What it binds is not known.

The CDR3 sequence is 15 residues long. Per the germline V gene, CDR1 is SGHAT and CDR2 is FQNNGV. V lost 0 bases, J lost 5 bases, and 14 bases lay in between. Through a sample-barcoded 5' primer and a J-beta primer mix, a second PCR was run for roughly 6 to 12 cycles. TCRdb used MiXCR to reprocess the 5' RACE reads, holding one entry per CDR3 protein. The sample lists about 1,400,000 distinct CDR3 sequences, approximately 59% occurring once. The donors, aged about 6 to 90, were healthy Caucasians from Russia. Overall study results and limits: Across samples, TCR beta diversity tracked strongly with naive T cell percentage.

J is TRBJ2-7 and V is TRBV11-2; perhaps TRBD2 as D (5 bases). Sequenced material: blood. The receptor comes from a man aged 18 to 35 in good health. The CDR3 region is CASSLEISERDEQYF. The CDR3 DNA reads TGTGCCAGCAGCTTAGAAATTAGCGAAAGGGACGAGCAGTACTTC.